This TCR beta chain comes out of a study of shared clonotypes between healthy human individuals. Sequenced by immunoSEQ multiplex PCR; TCRdb stores in-frame clones only, minus some. The sample has 900,000 to 1,200,000 clones; around 78% are singletons. Germline V gene data show CDR1 as SGHTA and CDR2 as FQGNSA. This CDR3 region has 14 residues. The V segment lost 5 bases and the J segment 6 bases; nucleotides outside the gene matches: 7. Overall study findings and caveats: Only blood was sampled; tissue repertoires likely differ. In a handful of donors, around 4.8% of naive CD4 clonotypes appeared in common. Non-shared clonotypes had lower generation probabilities than those shared by all four donors.

Concerning this clone itself: The target antigen is unknown.

Splitting the CD4+ cells yielded a CD45RA+ naive subset and a CD45RA-negative memory subset. This TCR was sampled from a man in his late teens or twenties in good health. Some clones in this sample may be carry-over from other donors' samples. V and J are TRBV7-2 and TRBJ1-2; TRBD1 matches 9 bases. The sequenced sample consisted of memory CD4+ T cells from PBMCs. Described subset: CD45RA-negative fraction. The CDR3 loop is CASSPNRGRNGYTF. The CDR3 DNA is TGTGCCAGCAGCCCGAACAGGGGGCGCAATGGCTACACCTTC. Complete variable domain (other parts from reference TRBV7-2 and TRBJ1-2): GAGVSQSPSNKVTEKGKDVELRCDPISGHTALYWYRQSLGQGLEFLIYFQGNSAPDKSGLPSDRFSAERTGGSVSTLTIQRTQQEDSAVYLCASSPNRGRNGYTFGSGTRLTVV.